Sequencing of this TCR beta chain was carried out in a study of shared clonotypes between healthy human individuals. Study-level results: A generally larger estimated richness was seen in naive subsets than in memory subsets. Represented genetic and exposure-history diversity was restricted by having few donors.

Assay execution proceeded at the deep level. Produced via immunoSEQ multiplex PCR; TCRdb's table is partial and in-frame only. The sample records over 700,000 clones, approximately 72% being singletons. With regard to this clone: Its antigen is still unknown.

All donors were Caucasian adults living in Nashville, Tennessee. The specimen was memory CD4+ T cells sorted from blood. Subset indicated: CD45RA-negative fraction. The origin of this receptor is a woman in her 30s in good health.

The CDR3 bases are TGTGCCAGCAGTGGGACAGGGGGAGGGACCCAGTACTTC. It encodes CASSGTGGGTQYF. The V and J genes are TRBV2 and TRBJ2-5; 10 bases agree with TRBD1. V shed 4 bases, J shed 7 bases, and the junction held 3 bases outside the gene matches. The germline gives CDR1 SNHLY, CDR2 FYNNEI. The CDR3 loop spans 13 amino acids.